These T cell receptor beta chains were read from a single sample in a study of T cells in Graves' hyperthyroidism and ophthalmopathy. TCRdb analysed the multiplex PCR reads with MiXCR anew, one entry per CDR3 protein. The sample carries over 120,000 distinct CDR3 sequences, less than 25% recorded once. The material sequenced was blood. All receptors come from a woman aged 45-59 years with Graves' hyperthyroidism that later progressed to Graves' ophthalmopathy. Both conserved end residues are part of each CDR3. Fields, in order: clone size, J gene, D gene, V gene, CDR3 protein, CDR3 DNA. D genes are given only for firm matches. Size tells how often a clone was seen (once, few, many) or the class of an expanded clone, and some rows leave it out.

clone_size: -
j_call: TRBJ2-5
d_call: TRBD1
v_call: TRBV14
cdr3_aa: CASSRNRGQETQYF
cdr3_nt: TGTGCCAGCAGCAGGAACAGGGGCCAAGAGACCCAGTACTTC

clone_size: -
j_call: TRBJ1-2
d_call: -
v_call: TRBV5-6
cdr3_aa: CASSLRTGSTYGYTF
cdr3_nt: TGTGCCAGCAGCTTGCGTACAGGGAGTACCTATGGCTACACCTTC

clone_size: -
j_call: TRBJ2-2
d_call: -
v_call: TRBV10-3
cdr3_aa: CATRVASPAGELFF
cdr3_nt: TGTGCCACCAGGGTTGCTAGCCCCGCCGGGGAGCTGTTTTTT

clone_size: -
j_call: TRBJ1-1
d_call: -
v_call: TRBV28
cdr3_aa: CASTLSGAGSTEAFF
cdr3_nt: TGTGCCAGCACCCTCTCCGGGGCCGGGAGTACTGAAGCTTTCTTT

clone_size: -
j_call: TRBJ2-2
d_call: -
v_call: TRBV20-1
cdr3_aa: CSARDASRTNTGELFF
cdr3_nt: TGCAGTGCTAGAGATGCTTCCAGAACAAACACCGGGGAGCTGTTTTTT

clone_size: many
j_call: TRBJ2-7
d_call: TRBD1
v_call: TRBV7-2
cdr3_aa: CASSSRQGAKEQYF
cdr3_nt: TGTGCCAGCAGCAGCCGACAGGGGGCGAAAGAGCAGTACTTC

clone_size: -
j_call: TRBJ2-2
d_call: TRBD2
v_call: TRBV19
cdr3_aa: CASSMGTSWFRELFF
cdr3_nt: TGTGCCAGTAGTATGGGGACTAGTTGGTTTCGGGAGCTGTTTTTT

clone_size: once
j_call: TRBJ2-2
d_call: TRBD2
v_call: TRBV5-1
cdr3_aa: CASNSFLAGADTGELFF
cdr3_nt: TGCGCCAGCAACTCGTTTCTAGCGGGAGCTGACACCGGGGAGCTGTTTTTT

clone_size: once
j_call: TRBJ1-2
d_call: -
v_call: TRBV19
cdr3_aa: CASTTPRTVFGYTF
cdr3_nt: TGTGCCAGTACCACCCCACGGACTGTCTTTGGCTACACCTTC

clone_size: -
j_call: TRBJ2-5
d_call: TRBD1
v_call: TRBV18
cdr3_aa: CASSPSRGETQYF
cdr3_nt: TGTGCCAGCTCACCCAGCAGGGGGGAGACCCAGTACTTC

clone_size: -
j_call: TRBJ2-6
d_call: -
v_call: TRBV7-3
cdr3_aa: CASSLKAAGLSGANVLTF
cdr3_nt: TGTGCCAGCAGCTTAAAGGCCGCAGGGCTCTCTGGGGCCAACGTCCTGACTTTC

clone_size: -
j_call: TRBJ2-4
d_call: -
v_call: TRBV12-3/TRBV12-4
cdr3_aa: CASSLGALQRQNIQYF
cdr3_nt: TGTGCCAGCAGTCTCGGGGCTCTACAAAGACAAAACATTCAGTACTTC

clone_size: many
j_call: TRBJ1-1
d_call: -
v_call: TRBV6-1
cdr3_aa: CASSAGFDTEAFF
cdr3_nt: TGTGCCAGCAGTGCGGGGTTCGACACTGAAGCTTTCTTT

clone_size: -
j_call: TRBJ1-6
d_call: -
v_call: TRBV27
cdr3_aa: CASSYIVTGSHNSPLHF
cdr3_nt: TGTGCCAGCAGTTACATCGTGACCGGATCCCATAATTCACCCCTCCACTTT

clone_size: few
j_call: TRBJ2-1
d_call: TRBD2
v_call: TRBV20-1
cdr3_aa: CSAEGRVDEQFF
cdr3_nt: TGCAGTGCAGAGGGGAGGGTGGATGAGCAGTTCTTC

clone_size: -
j_call: TRBJ2-1
d_call: TRBD1
v_call: TRBV7-3
cdr3_aa: CASSPNGGQVSNEQLF
cdr3_nt: TGTGCCAGCAGCCCCAATGGGGGACAGGTGTCTAATGAGCAGCTCTTC

clone_size: many
j_call: TRBJ1-1
d_call: -
v_call: TRBV5-1
cdr3_aa: CASSLVSGVNTEAFF
cdr3_nt: TGCGCCAGCAGCTTGGTATCAGGCGTGAACACTGAAGCTTTCTTT

clone_size: many
j_call: TRBJ2-3
d_call: TRBD2
v_call: TRBV7-8
cdr3_aa: CASSPLTSGGTDTQYF
cdr3_nt: TGTGCCAGCAGCCCGTTAACTAGCGGGGGTACAGATACGCAGTATTTT

clone_size: few
j_call: TRBJ1-5
d_call: TRBD1
v_call: TRBV6-1
cdr3_aa: CASKVDRGSNQPQHF
cdr3_nt: TGTGCCAGCAAAGTAGACAGGGGTAGCAATCAGCCCCAGCATTTT

clone_size: many
j_call: TRBJ1-2
d_call: TRBD1
v_call: TRBV9
cdr3_aa: CASSGGAGTGNGYTF
cdr3_nt: TGTGCCAGCAGCGGAGGGGCCGGGACAGGGAATGGCTACACCTTC

clone_size: -
j_call: TRBJ1-6
d_call: -
v_call: TRBV18
cdr3_aa: CASSVGQSNSPLHF
cdr3_nt: TGTGCCAGCTCCGTAGGACAGTCTAATTCACCCCTCCACTTT

clone_size: -
j_call: TRBJ2-7
d_call: -
v_call: TRBV28
cdr3_aa: CASSKRPAPPHEQYF
cdr3_nt: TGTGCCAGCAGCAAACGCCCGGCCCCTCCCCACGAGCAGTACTTC

clone_size: few
j_call: TRBJ2-7
d_call: -
v_call: TRBV19
cdr3_aa: CASSITGYSYEQYF
cdr3_nt: TGTGCCAGTAGTATAACCGGATACTCCTACGAGCAGTACTTC

clone_size: many
j_call: TRBJ2-1
d_call: -
v_call: TRBV18
cdr3_aa: CASSVEVPRSYNEQFF
cdr3_nt: TGTGCCAGCTCAGTCGAGGTCCCCCGCTCCTACAATGAGCAGTTCTTC

clone_size: -
j_call: TRBJ1-1
d_call: -
v_call: TRBV11-2
cdr3_aa: CASSFYICSARGATEAFF
cdr3_nt: -

clone_size: -
j_call: TRBJ1-2
d_call: -
v_call: TRBV14
cdr3_aa: CASSQNNRLLYGYTF
cdr3_nt: TGTGCCAGCAGCCAAAATAACAGACTTTTATATGGCTACACCTTC

clone_size: many
j_call: TRBJ2-3
d_call: -
v_call: TRBV28
cdr3_aa: CASSLVGDTQYF
cdr3_nt: TGTGCCAGCAGTTTAGTAGGGGATACGCAGTATTTT

clone_size: -
j_call: TRBJ2-1
d_call: TRBD2
v_call: TRBV7-3
cdr3_aa: CASSSRLAGGLNEQFF
cdr3_nt: TGTGCCAGCAGCTCCAGACTAGCGGGAGGATTAAATGAGCAGTTCTTC

clone_size: many
j_call: TRBJ1-1
d_call: -
v_call: TRBV13
cdr3_aa: CASSLGRSTEAFF
cdr3_nt: TGTGCCAGCAGCTTAGGTCGGTCCACTGAAGCTTTCTTT

clone_size: many
j_call: TRBJ2-5
d_call: -
v_call: TRBV5-1
cdr3_aa: CASSLRGETQYF
cdr3_nt: TGCGCCAGCAGCTTGAGGGGGGAGACCCAGTACTTC

clone_size: -
j_call: TRBJ2-1
d_call: -
v_call: TRBV20-1
cdr3_aa: CSASKRPYNEQFF
cdr3_nt: TGCAGTGCTAGTAAGCGACCCTACAATGAGCAGTTCTTC

clone_size: few
j_call: TRBJ1-5
d_call: -
v_call: TRBV12-3/TRBV12-4
cdr3_aa: CASSLALDSNQPQHF
cdr3_nt: TGTGCCAGCAGTTTAGCGCTAGATAGCAATCAGCCCCAGCATTTT